This T cell receptor (beta chain) was sequenced for a study of Tregs in tolerant kidney transplant recipients. Overall study results and limits: Biological reproducibility was not directly addressed in this study. The most relevant donor-specific Treg TCRbeta repertoire apparently came from expansion with activated donor B cells. Changing PCR primers prevented nucleotide comparison between some patients' samples.

As to this clone: Its antigen remains unknown.

This CDR3 spans 12 amino acids. V lost 2 bases and J 3 bases, leaving 5 bases between the germline ends. Germline CDR1 reads KGHSH; CDR2 reads LQKENI. Sequenced by immunoSEQ multiplex PCR; TCRdb stores in-frame clones only, minus some. This sample has around 77,000 clones, with about 98% found just once. Sequenced here: CD4+ T cells from blood, sampled before the transplant. This rearrangement joins TRBV18 to TRBJ2-7; the D gene is possibly TRBD2 (5 bases). The TCR sequence derives from a human donor who received a combined kidney and bone marrow transplant. CDR3 in DNA: TGTGCCAGCTCACCAGGGAGCTACGAGCAGTACTTC. The encoded protein is CASSPGSYEQYF.